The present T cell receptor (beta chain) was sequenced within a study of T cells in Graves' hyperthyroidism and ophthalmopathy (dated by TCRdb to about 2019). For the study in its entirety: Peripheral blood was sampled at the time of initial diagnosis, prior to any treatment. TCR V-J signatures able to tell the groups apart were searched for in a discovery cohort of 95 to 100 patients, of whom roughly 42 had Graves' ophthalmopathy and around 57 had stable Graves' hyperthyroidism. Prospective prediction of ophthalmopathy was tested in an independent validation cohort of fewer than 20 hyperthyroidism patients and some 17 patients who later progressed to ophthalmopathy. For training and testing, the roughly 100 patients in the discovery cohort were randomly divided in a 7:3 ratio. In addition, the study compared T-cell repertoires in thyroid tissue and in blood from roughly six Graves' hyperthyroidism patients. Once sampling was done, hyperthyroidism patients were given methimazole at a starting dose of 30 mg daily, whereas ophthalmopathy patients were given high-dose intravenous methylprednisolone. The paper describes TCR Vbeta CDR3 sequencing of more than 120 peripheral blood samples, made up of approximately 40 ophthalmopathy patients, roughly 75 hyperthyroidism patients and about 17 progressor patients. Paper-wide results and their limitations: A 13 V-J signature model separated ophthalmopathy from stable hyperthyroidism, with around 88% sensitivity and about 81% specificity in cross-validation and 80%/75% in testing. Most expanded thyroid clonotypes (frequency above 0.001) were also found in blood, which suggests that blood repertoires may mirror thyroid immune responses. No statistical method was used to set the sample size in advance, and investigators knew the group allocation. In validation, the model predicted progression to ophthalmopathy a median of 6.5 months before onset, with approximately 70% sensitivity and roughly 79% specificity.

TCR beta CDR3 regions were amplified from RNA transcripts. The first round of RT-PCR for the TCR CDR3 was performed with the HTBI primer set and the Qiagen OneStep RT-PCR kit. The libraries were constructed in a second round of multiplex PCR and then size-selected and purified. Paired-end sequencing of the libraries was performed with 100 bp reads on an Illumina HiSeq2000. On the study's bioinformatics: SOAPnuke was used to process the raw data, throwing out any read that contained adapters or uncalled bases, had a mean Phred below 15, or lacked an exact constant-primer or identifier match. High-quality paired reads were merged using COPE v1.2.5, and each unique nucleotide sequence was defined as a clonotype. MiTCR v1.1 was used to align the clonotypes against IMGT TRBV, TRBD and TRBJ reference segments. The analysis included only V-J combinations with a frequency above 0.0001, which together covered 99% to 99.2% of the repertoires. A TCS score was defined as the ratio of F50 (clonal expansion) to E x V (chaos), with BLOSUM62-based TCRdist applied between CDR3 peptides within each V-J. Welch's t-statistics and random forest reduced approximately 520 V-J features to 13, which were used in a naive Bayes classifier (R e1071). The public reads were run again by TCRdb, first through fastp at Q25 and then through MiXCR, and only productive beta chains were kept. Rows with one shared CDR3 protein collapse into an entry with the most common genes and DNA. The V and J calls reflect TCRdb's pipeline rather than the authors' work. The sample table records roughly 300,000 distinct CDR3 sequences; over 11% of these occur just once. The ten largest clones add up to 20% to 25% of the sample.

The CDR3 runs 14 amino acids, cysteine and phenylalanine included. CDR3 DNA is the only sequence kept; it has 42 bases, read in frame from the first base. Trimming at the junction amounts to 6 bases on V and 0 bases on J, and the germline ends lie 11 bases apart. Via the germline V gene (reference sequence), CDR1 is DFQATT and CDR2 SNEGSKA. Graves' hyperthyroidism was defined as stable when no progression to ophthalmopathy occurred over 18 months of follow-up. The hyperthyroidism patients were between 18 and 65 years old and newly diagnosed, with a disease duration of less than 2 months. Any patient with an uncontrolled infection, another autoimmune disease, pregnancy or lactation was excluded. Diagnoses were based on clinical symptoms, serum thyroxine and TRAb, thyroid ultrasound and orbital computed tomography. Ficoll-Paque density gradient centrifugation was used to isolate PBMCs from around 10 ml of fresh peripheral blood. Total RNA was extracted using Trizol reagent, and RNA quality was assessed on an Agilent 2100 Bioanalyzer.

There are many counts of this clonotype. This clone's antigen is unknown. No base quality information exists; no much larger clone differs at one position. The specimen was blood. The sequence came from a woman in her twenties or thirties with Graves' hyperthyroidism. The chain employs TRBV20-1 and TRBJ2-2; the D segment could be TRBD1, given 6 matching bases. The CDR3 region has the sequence CSAPGHPNTGELFF. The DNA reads TGCAGTGCCCCGGGACACCCGAACACCGGGGAGCTGTTTTTT.